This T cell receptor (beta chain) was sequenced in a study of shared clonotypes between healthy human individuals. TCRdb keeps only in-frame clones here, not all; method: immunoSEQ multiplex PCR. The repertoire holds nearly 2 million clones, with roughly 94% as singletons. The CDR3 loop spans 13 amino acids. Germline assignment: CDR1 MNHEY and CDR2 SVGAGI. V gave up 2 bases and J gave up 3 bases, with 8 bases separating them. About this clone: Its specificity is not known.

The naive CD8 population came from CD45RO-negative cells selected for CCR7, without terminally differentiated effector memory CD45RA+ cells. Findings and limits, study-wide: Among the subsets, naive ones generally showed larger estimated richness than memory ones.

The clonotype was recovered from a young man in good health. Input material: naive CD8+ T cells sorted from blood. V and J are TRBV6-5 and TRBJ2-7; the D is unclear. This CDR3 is CASSYERNYEQYF. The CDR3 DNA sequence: TGTGCCAGCAGTTACGAGCGAAACTACGAGCAGTACTTC.